This TCR beta chain is from a study of lymphopenia after photon versus proton radiotherapy. Whole-study findings and limits: Survival link was tested only in deceased patients; proton benefit remains a possibility. A bigger post-nadir fall in TCR diversity correlated inversely with survival time in deceased patients. After the lymphocyte nadir, photon-treated repertoires showed oligoclonal expansion, especially of CD8+ Temra cells. Relative stability marked proton patients; photon patients lost diversity and naive cells.

This CDR3 comprises 15 residues. V lost 5 bases, J lost 5 bases, and 6 bases stayed unmatched. From germline, CDR1 is SGHNT and CDR2 YENEEA. TCRdb's table, derived via immunoSEQ multiplex PCR, lists solely in-frame clones and lacks some. Of some 25,000 clones in the sample, around 83% were seen once. This clone occurred a few times. Its antigen is currently unknown. This TCR derives from a woman aged 50 to 60 with pancreatic cancer. The chain has TRBV11-3 and TRBJ2-1, with 10 positions matching TRBD2. The sequencing used peripheral blood, collected from a patient treated with photon-based radiotherapy. The CDR3 DNA reads as TGTGCCAGCAGCCGTGGTGGACTAGCGGACAATGAGCAGTTCTTC. Encoded protein: CASSRGGLADNEQFF.